This T cell receptor beta chain came from a study of shared clonotypes between healthy human individuals. The naive CD8 subset, CD45RO-negative cells positively selected for CCR7, excluded terminally differentiated effector memory CD45RA+ cells. The CDR3 loop spans 14 amino acids. Germline CDR1 and CDR2: SGHTA and FQGNSA. The germline V and J ends were trimmed by 5 bases and 8 bases, with 16 bases remaining between them. Repertoires were generated with immunoSEQ multiplex PCR, while TCRdb's copy carries only in-frame clones and drops some. The data show about 2,100,000 clones, with about 93% seen just once and around 1.7% held by the top ten. Points from the study as a whole: Naive subsets typically showed greater estimated richness than memory subsets. Roughly 5% of naive CD4 clonotypes were shared across a handful of donors. It was anticipated that sequencing depth would influence how many clonotypes donors shared.

This clone appeared once. No antigen is known for it. Input material: naive CD8+ T cells from PBMCs. The chain combines TRBV7-2 with TRBJ2-1, with D perhaps matching TRBD1 (6 bases). The receptor was isolated from a man aged 18 to 35 in good health. Some clones in this sample may be carry-over from other donors' samples. CDR3 in DNA: TGTGCCAGCAGCCCCACTACAGGGATCCATGAGCAGTTCTTC. Protein product: CASSPTTGIHEQFF.